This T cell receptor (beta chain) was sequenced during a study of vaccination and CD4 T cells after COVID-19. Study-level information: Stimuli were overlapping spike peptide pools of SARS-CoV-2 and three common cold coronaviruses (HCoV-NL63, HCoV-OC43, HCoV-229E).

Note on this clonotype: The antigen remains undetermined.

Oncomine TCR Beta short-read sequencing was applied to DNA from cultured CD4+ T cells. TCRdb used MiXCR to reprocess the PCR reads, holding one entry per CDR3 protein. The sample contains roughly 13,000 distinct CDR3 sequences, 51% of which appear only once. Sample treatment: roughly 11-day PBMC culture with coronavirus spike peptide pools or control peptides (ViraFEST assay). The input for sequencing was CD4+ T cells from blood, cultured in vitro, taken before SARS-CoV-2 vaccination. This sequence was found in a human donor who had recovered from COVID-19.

This CDR3 is CASSDRGQSEKLFF. In nucleotides, the CDR3 is TGTGCCAGTAGCGATAGGGGGCAAAGTGAAAAACTGTTTTTT. The chain recombines TRBV19 with TRBJ1-4; 7 positions match TRBD1. The CDR3 extends over 14 amino acids. The V and J ends lost 6 bases and 7 bases, in that order; junction bases with no gene match: 8. Germline CDR1 reads LNHDA; CDR2 reads SQIVND (reference sequence).